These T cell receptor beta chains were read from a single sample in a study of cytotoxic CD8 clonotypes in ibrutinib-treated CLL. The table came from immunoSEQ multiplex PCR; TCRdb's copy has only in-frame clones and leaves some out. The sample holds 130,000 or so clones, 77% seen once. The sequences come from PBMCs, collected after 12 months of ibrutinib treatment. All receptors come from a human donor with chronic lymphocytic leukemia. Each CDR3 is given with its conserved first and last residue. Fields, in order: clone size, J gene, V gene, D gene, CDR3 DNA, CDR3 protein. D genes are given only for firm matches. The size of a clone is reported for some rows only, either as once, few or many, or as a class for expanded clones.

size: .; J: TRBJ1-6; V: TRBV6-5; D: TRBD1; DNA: TGTGCCAGCAGTTACGCAGGGACAGGGCCTAATTCACCCCTCCACTTT; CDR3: CASSYAGTGPNSPLHF
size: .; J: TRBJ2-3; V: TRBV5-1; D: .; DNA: TGCGCCAGCAGCGTCGACCTCACCCGCGATACGCAGTATTTT; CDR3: CASSVDLTRDTQYF
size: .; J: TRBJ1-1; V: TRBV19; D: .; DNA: TGTGCCAGTAGCCTCTATGAAAACACTGAAGCTTTCTTT; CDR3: CASSLYENTEAFF
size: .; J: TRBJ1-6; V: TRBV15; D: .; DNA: TGTGCCACCAGCAACCGGGACGGGATAAATTCACCCCTCCACTTT; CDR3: CATSNRDGINSPLHF
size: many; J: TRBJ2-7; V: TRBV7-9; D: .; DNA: TGTGCCAGCAGCTTAATATACTCCTACGAGCAGTACTTC; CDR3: CASSLIYSYEQYF
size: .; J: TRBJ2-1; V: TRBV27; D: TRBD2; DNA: TGTGCCAGCAGTAGACCGGGACTAGATTATGAGCAGTTCTTC; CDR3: CASSRPGLDYEQFF
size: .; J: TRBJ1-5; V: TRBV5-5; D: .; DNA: TGTGCCAGCAGCCAAATTGGCTCGGGGGCACCCCAGCATTTT; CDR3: CASSQIGSGAPQHF
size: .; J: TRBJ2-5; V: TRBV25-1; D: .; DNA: TGTGCCAGCAGTCAACCGGGACTCCAAGAGACCCAGTACTTC; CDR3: CASSQPGLQETQYF
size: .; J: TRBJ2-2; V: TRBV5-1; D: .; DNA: TGCGCCAGCAGGGGGGAGAACACCGGGGAGCTGTTTTTT; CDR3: CASRGENTGELFF
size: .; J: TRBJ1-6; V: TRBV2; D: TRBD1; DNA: TGTGCCAGCACAGGGGGTAGAAATTCACCCCTCCACTTT; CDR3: CASTGGRNSPLHF